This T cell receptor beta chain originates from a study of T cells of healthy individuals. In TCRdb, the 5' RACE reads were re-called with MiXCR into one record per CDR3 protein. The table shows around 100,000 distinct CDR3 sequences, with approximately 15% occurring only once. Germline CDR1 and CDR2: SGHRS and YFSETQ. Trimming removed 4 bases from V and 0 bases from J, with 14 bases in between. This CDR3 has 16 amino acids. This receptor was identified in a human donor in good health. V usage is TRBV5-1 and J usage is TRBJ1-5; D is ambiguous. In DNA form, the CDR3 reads TGCGCCAGCAGCCCCACCGACACCTATAGCAATCAGCCCCAGCATTTT. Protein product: CASSPTDTYSNQPQHF.